What follows is one TCR beta chain and its context. Its cognate antigen is unknown. V was clipped by 2 bases and J by 5 bases, with 13 bases between them. The V gene's germline CDR1 is MNHEY and CDR2 SMNVEV (reference sequence). The CDR3 contains 14 residues. This specimen belongs to a study of a mutant IDH1 vaccine in newly diagnosed glioma. Across the whole study: Administration of eight vaccinations to patients took place in weeks 1, 3, 5, 7, 11, 15, 19, 23. Every participant had undergone radiotherapy, temozolomide, or both before, and most underwent both. General study findings and limits: It was approximately 92% of patients that developed vaccine-induced immune responses. Changes to the top peripheral T cell clonotypes appeared unrelated to pseudoprogression.

Some clones are missing from TCRdb's copy, which holds only in-frame ones; the method was immunoSEQ multiplex PCR. The sample holds roughly 70,000 clones, over 75% seen once. Noted time point: week 23, last vaccination. A single vaccine dose contained 300 ug of mutant IDH1 20-mer peptide, and topical imiquimod was used with it. The rearrangement links TRBV27 to TRBJ2-7; a weak D match, TRBD1 (6 bases). The TCR originated in a man between 18 and 35 years old with glioma. This specimen was PBMCs, taken from a glioma patient whose treatment included an IDH1 peptide vaccine. CDR3 in DNA: TGTGCCAGCAGTTTACTTGCAGGGGTGGACGAGCAGTACTTC. As protein: CASSLLAGVDEQYF.